Sequencing of this TCR beta chain was carried out in a study of blood T cell repertoires in COVID-19. About the study: Both acute and convalescent COVID-19 samples were obtained from the United States, Italy and Spain. The analysed material was cDNA or gDNA that came from T cells, B-cell-depleted T cells, or PBMCs.

The method was immunoSEQ multiplex PCR; TCRdb's version includes in-frame clones alone and lacks a portion of them. The sample holds 300,000 to 400,000 clones, around 90% seen once. The CDR3 covers 16 residues. The J segment lost 4 bases and the V segment lost 4 bases, leaving 10 bases of the junction unmatched. CDR1 and CDR2 from the germline V gene are SEHNR and FQNEAQ (reference sequence). The source is a human donor in a cohort sampled during active COVID-19. The chain has TRBV7-9 and TRBJ2-5, with 9 nucleotides matching TRBD1. Specimen: peripheral blood. CDR3 amino acids: CASSSSPGQGGETQYF. CDR3 coding DNA: TGTGCCAGCAGCTCCTCCCCGGGACAGGGAGGAGAGACCCAGTACTTC.